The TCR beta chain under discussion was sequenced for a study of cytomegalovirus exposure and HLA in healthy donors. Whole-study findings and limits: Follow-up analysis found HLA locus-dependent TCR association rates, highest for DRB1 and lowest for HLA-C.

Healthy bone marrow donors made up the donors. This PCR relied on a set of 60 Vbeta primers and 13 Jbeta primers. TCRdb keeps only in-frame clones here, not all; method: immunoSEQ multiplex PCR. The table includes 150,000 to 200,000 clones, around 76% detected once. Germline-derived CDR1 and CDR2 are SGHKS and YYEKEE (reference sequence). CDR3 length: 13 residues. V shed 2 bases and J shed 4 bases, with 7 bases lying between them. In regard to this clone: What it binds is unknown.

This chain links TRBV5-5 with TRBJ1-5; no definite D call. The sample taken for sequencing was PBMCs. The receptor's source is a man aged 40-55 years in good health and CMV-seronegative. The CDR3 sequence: CASSFSVNQPQHF. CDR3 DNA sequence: TGTGCCAGCAGCTTTTCAGTTAATCAGCCCCAGCATTTT.